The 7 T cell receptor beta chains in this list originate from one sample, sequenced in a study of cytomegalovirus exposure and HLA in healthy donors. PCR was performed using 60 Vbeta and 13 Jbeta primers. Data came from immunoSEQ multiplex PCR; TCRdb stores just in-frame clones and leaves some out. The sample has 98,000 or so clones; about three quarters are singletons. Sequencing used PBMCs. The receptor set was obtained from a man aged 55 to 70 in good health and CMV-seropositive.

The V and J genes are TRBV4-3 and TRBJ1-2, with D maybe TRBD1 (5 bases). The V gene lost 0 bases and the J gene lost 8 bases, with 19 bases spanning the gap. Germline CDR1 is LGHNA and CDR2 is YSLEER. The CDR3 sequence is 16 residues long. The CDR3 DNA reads TGCGCCAGCAGCCAAGATCCCCGGACCGACCAGGGAGGCTACACCTTC. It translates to CASSQDPRTDQGGYTF.

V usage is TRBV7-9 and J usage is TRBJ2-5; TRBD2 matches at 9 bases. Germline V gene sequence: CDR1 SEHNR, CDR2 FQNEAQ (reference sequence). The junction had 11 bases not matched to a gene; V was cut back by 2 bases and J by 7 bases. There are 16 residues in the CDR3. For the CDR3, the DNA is TGTGCCAGCAGCTTACCGACTAGCGGTACAGTAGGGACCCAGTACTTC. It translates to CASSLPTSGTVGTQYF.

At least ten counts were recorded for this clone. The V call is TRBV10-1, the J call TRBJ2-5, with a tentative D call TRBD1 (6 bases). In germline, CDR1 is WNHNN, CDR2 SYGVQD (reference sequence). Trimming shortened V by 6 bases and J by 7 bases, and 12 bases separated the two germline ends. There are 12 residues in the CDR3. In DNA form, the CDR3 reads TGCGCCAGCAGCCGGGACACGGGGACCCAGTACTTC. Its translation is CASSRDTGTQYF.

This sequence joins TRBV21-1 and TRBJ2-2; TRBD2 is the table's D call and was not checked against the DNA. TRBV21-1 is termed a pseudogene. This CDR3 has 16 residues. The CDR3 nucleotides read TGTGCCAGCAGCAAGACTAGCGGGGGGAACACCGGGGAGCTGTTTTTT. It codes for CASSKTSGGNTGELFF.

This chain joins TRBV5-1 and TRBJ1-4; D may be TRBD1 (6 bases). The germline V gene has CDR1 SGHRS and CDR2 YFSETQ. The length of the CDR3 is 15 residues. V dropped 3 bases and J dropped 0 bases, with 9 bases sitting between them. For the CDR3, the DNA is TGCGCCAGCAGCTCAGGACAGACAACTAATGAAAAACTGTTTTTT. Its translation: CASSSGQTTNEKLFF. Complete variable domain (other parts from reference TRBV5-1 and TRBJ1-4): KAGVTQTPRYLIKTRGQQVTLSCSPISGHRSVSWYQQTPGQGLQFLFEYFSETQRNKGNFPGRFSGRQFSNSRSEMNVSTLELGDSALYLCASSSGQTTNEKLFFGSGTQLSVL.

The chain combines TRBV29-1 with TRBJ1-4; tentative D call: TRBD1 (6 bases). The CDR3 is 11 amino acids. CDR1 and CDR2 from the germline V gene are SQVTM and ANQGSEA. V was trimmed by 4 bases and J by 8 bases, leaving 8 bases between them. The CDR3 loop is CSVARGEKLFF. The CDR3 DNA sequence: TGCAGCGTTGCCAGGGGAGAAAAACTGTTTTTT.

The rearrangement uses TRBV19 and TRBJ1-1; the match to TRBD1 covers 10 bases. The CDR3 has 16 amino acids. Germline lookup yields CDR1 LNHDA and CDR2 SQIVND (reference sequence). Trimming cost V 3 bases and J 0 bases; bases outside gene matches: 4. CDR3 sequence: CASSMRTGGMNTEAFF. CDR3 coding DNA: TGTGCCAGTAGTATGCGGACAGGGGGGATGAACACTGAAGCTTTCTTT.